This T cell receptor (beta chain) was retrieved from a study of T cells expressing NK-cell markers (dated by TCRdb to about 2020). Some background on the complete study: In sorted CD3+CD56+NKG2C+, CD3+CD56+NKG2C- and CD3+CD56-NKG2C+ T-cell subsets from several donors, TCR beta-chain repertoires were profiled. Of the eight sequenced donors, seven were found to be HCMV-seropositive and one was found to be HCMV-seronegative. Randomly selected healthy volunteers, three men and five women, were used as the eight sequenced donors. Libraries were sequenced as 2 x 150 bp reads on Illumina HiSeq 2000/2500, MiSeq or NextSeq.

Data came from an Illumina HiSeq 2000. TCR beta cDNA libraries were prepared using 5'RACE template switching, which introduced a universal primer site and unique molecular identifiers. Synthesis of cDNA was primed from the TCR beta constant segment and was followed by two consecutive PCR amplification steps. In the original analysis: MIGEC was used to demultiplex reads and group the reads by UMI, and MiTCR was used to assemble and quantify clonotypes. To exclude erroneous sequences, any TCR cDNA sequence not supported by at least two reads was discarded. The tcR package was used for downstream repertoire analysis, and clonotypes were matched between fractions using CDR3 nucleotide sequence together with V segment. VDJmatch was used to annotate antigen specificity against VDJdb, with one amino acid substitution allowed in CDR3. After TCRdb reprocessed the reads, each CDR3 protein sequence was kept as one row, without DNA. These V and J calls rely on TCRdb rather than the paper's analysis. For this sample, the table gives 200,000 to 300,000 distinct CDR3 sequences. The ten largest clones capture 3.5% to 5% of the sample.

The full study reports these points: It remained unclear whether the expanded NKG2C-expressing T cell clones were specific for HCMV antigens. In a handful of donors, the dominant CD3+CD56+NKG2C+ clonotypes were among the top 10 CD8+ clonotypes and accounted for about 1.0-7.5% of CD8+ T cells. Those dominant clonotypes were again the most abundant among CD3+CD56-NKG2C+ cells in several donors, at about 25-60.1%.

To determine HCMV serostatus, a commercial ELISA kit was used to detect HCMV-specific IgG in serum. Peripheral blood mononuclear cells were isolated from blood by Ficoll density gradient centrifugation. As for this clonotype: It lacks a known antigen.

Including cysteine and phenylalanine, the CDR3 has 15 amino acids. No DNA sequence is on record. CDR1 and CDR2 were assigned from the germline V gene (reference sequence) as SSHAT and FNYEAQ. The sequencing input was blood T cells: a sorted CD56 or NKG2C T cell subset, CD4+ or CD8+ T cells, or bulk PBMC T cells (not recorded which). The origin of this receptor is a woman between 18 and 69 years old in good health. The chain couples TRBV7-7 to TRBJ2-5; without DNA, the TCRdb call of TRBD1 cannot be checked. The CDR3 region has the sequence CASSFDGQGELTQYF.